This T cell receptor beta chain was documented in a study of T cells in Graves' hyperthyroidism and ophthalmopathy. Study-wide findings and caveats: Blood also showed most of the thyroid clonotypes that were expanded above 0.001.

A note on this clonotype: Its antigen is still unknown.

TCR beta CDR3 regions were amplified from RNA. RT-PCR in the first round (using the HTBI primer set) targeted the TCR CDR3. TCRdb analysed the multiplex PCR reads with MiXCR anew, one entry per CDR3 protein. The sample lists a few hundred thousand distinct CDR3 sequences, just over 45% occurring once. Unmatched junction bases numbered 8, after V lost 6 bases and J lost 6 bases. The CDR3 runs to 13 residues. Germline V gene lookup returns CDR1 SQVTM and CDR2 ANQGSEA. The sample consisted of peripheral blood or thyroid tissue (not recorded which). This clonotype originated in a woman younger than 30 with Graves' hyperthyroidism. The chain uses TRBV29-1 and TRBJ2-7, with TRBD2 identical over 10 bases. In DNA form, the CDR3 reads TGCAGCGTCTCTAGCGGGAGTTCCCCCGAGCAGTACTTC. Its protein product is CSVSSGSSPEQYF.